This TCR beta chain was obtained from a study of T cell repertoires in cytomegalovirus infection. Looking at the study overall: Shared public TCR beta signatures pointed to both CMV infection and a matching HLA type.

This CDR3 spans 14 amino acids. V shed 6 bases and J shed 11 bases, with 20 bases lying between them. One entry per CDR3 protein results from TCRdb running MiXCR on the reads. This table holds approximately 910,000 distinct CDR3 sequences, about 33% found once. In regard to this clonotype: Its antigen is currently unknown.

The sample consisted of cultured CD8+ T cells from PBMCs, taken from culture after CMV antigen stimulation. This sequence joins TRBV12-3 or TRBV12-4 and TRBJ2-4, with D perhaps matching TRBD1 (7 bases). This sequence was found in a human donor in good health (CMV status not recorded). Some clones in this sample may be carry-over from other donors' samples. The CDR3 DNA is TGTGCCAGCAGCAGGGAGCGGGCAGGGGGGCTTCAGTACTTC. Translating gives CASSRERAGGLQYF.